Below are 13 T cell receptor beta chains sequenced from a single sample in a study of blood T cell repertoires in COVID-19. Method: immunoSEQ multiplex PCR; TCRdb's copy keeps in-frame clones and lacks some. The sample has 250,000 to 300,000 clones, around 83% seen once. Sequencing was performed on peripheral blood. These receptors were taken from a man at least 80 years old with acute or convalescent COVID-19.

This chain connects TRBV7-2 to TRBJ2-3; D unclear. The CDR3 length is 14 residues. The ends were cut back, 5 bases at V and 8 bases at J, with 17 bases in the middle. CDR1 is SGHTA, CDR2 FQGNSA, per germline. This CDR3 is CASSPSNGPGTQYF. The CDR3 coding sequence is TGTGCCAGCAGCCCCTCAAACGGTCCTGGTACGCAGTATTTT.

In DNA, the CDR3 is TGTGCCAGCAGCTTGGAGGACCAGATTACGCAGTATTTT. The encoded protein is CASSLEDQITQYF. The chain is built from TRBV7-3 and TRBJ2-3; possibly TRBD2 for D (5 bases). Germline lookup yields CDR1 SGHTA and CDR2 FQGTGA. V gave up 3 bases and J gave up 8 bases, with 12 bases separating them. The CDR3 runs 13 residues.

The J gene is TRBJ2-7, the V gene TRBV5-1; the match to TRBD2 covers 15 bases. With 4 bases clipped from V and 3 bases from J, the junction kept 8 bases outside the gene matches. Germline CDR1 and CDR2: SGHRS and YFSETQ. The CDR3 has 17 amino acids. CDR3 coding DNA: TGCGCCAGCAGCCCCGGACTAGCGGGAGGGCCACTCTACGAGCAGTACTTC. Translated: CASSPGLAGGPLYEQYF.

The chain uses TRBV19 and TRBJ2-4; 12 bases map to TRBD1. The CDR3 contains 15 residues. Germline V gives CDR1 LNHDA, CDR2 SQIVND (reference sequence). Trimming took 6 bases from V and 14 from J; bases not matched to a gene: 14. CDR3 region: CASRTTGTGGALEYF. The CDR3 nucleotides read TGTGCCAGTAGAACCACCGGGACAGGGGGCGCATTGGAGTACTTC.

The chain couples TRBV11-2 to TRBJ1-2, with 9 nucleotides matching TRBD1. V lost 0 bases and J lost 4; bases outside the gene matches: 9. Germline CDR1 and CDR2: SGHAT and FQNNGV. This CDR3 is built from 17 residues. The DNA of the CDR3 is TGTGCCAGCAGCTTAGACCCACAGGGGGCGAGGAGCTATGGCTACACCTTC. Its protein product is CASSLDPQGARSYGYTF.

The chain couples TRBV5-4 to TRBJ2-3; D is unresolved. There are 15 residues in the CDR3. Germline values: CDR1 SGHNT, CDR2 YYREEE (reference sequence). The V end lost 4 bases, the J end lost 1 base, and 13 bases lay between the germline ends. The CDR3 DNA follows: TGTGCCAGCAGCCTTAAGCTCTCGGGCACAGATACGCAGTATTTT. Translated: CASSLKLSGTDTQYF.

As to this clone: This sample also contains other DNA sequences that code for the same CDR3. This chain joins TRBV5-1 and TRBJ2-5, with D maybe TRBD1 (7 bases). Germline V lookup: CDR1 SGHRS, CDR2 YFSETQ. This CDR3 has 15 residues. Deletions cut 0 bases from V and 1 base from J, with 10 bases between. The CDR3 coding sequence is TGCGCCAGCAGCTTGGGGCAGGGGGGCCAAGAGACCCAGTACTTC. It specifies CASSLGQGGQETQYF.

The chain links TRBV12-3 or TRBV12-4 to TRBJ2-7; 8 bases align to TRBD1. Trimming at V came to 5 bases and at J to 7 bases, leaving 7 bases not matched to a gene. CDR3 size: 13 residues. Here the CDR3 DNA reads TGTGCCAGCAGTACCGGGACAGGAGGGGAGCAGTACTTC. Its protein is CASSTGTGGEQYF.

The chain carries TRBV5-8 and TRBJ2-1, with TRBD2 matching 8 bases. The germline V gene has CDR1 SGHTS and CDR2 YDEGEE. There are 16 residues in the CDR3. Trimming removed 3 bases from V and 6 bases from J; junction bases left unmatched: 11. DNA of the CDR3: TGTGCCAGCAGCTCCGACTATAGACTAGCGACCAATGAGCAGTTCTTC. This sequence encodes CASSSDYRLATNEQFF.

This clone turned up a few times. This chain links TRBV30 with TRBJ1-1; unclear D gene. Trimming cost V 5 bases and J 2 bases, with 6 bases left between them. CDR3 length: 11 amino acids. From germline, CDR1 is GTSNPN and CDR2 SVGIG (reference sequence). CDR3 amino acids: CAWGRNTEAFF. DNA for the CDR3: TGTGCCTGGGGTCGTAACACTGAAGCTTTCTTT.

The V gene is TRBV11-2, the J gene TRBJ2-3, with TRBD2 identical over 7 bases. V shed 7 bases, J shed 2 bases, and the junction held 9 bases outside the gene matches. From germline, CDR1 is SGHAT and CDR2 FQNNGV. CDR3 length equals 15 residues. The CDR3 DNA follows: TGTGCCAGCAACTCTGGGGGGAGGGCCACAGATACGCAGTATTTT. It translates to CASNSGGRATDTQYF.

This chain connects TRBV5-1 to TRBJ2-5; 7 bases fit TRBD2. In germline, CDR1 is SGHRS, CDR2 YFSETQ. The CDR3 totals 14 residues. J lost 3 bases, V lost 7 bases, and 9 bases had no gene match. CDR3 region: CASVLGGTEETQYF. The CDR3 coding sequence is TGCGCCAGCGTGCTGGGGGGGACTGAAGAGACCCAGTACTTC.

V gene TRBV12-5 combines with J gene TRBJ2-1; 8 bases line up with TRBD2. J was trimmed by 7 bases and V by 3 bases; bases with no gene match: 2. CDR3 length: 13 residues. The germline gives CDR1 LGHNT, CDR2 FRNRAP. The CDR3 loop is CASGLAGANEQFF. The CDR3 DNA follows: TGTGCTAGTGGTTTAGCGGGAGCGAATGAGCAGTTCTTC.